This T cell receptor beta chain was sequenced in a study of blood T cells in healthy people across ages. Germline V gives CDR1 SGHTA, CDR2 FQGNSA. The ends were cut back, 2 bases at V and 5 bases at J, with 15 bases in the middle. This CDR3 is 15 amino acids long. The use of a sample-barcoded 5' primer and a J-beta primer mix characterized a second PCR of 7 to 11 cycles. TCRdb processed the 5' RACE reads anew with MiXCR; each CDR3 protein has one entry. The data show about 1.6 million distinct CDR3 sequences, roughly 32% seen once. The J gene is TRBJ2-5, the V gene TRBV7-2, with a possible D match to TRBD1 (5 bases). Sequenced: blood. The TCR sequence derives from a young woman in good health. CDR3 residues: CASSLYSRVEETQYF. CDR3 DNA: TGTGCCAGCAGCTTATATTCCAGGGTGGAGGAGACCCAGTACTTC. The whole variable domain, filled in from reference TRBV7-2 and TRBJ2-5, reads GAGVSQSPSNKVTEKGKDVELRCDPISGHTALYWYRQSLGQGLEFLIYFQGNSAPDKSGLPSDRFSAERTGGSVSTLTIQRTQQEDSAVYLCASSLYSRVEETQYFGPGTRLLVL.